The 5 T cell receptor beta chains given below trace back to one sample, sequenced in a study of blood T cell repertoires in COVID-19. The assay was immunoSEQ multiplex PCR, and TCRdb's table has in-frame clones only and misses some. Of about 250,000 clones listed, roughly 89% are singletons. Sequencing was performed on peripheral blood. All receptors derive from a woman aged 40-49 years who had recovered from COVID-19.

The rearrangement joins TRBV10-1 to TRBJ2-1; D perhaps matches TRBD2 (5 bases). CDR1 and CDR2 (germline): WNHNN, SYGVQD (reference sequence). CDR3 length: 15 residues. V was cut by 5 bases and J by 6 bases, with 17 bases left in between. CDR3 region: CASSPDYTSGNEQFF. The CDR3 DNA reads TGCGCCAGCAGTCCTGACTACACATCGGGCAATGAGCAGTTCTTC.

V gene TRBV7-2 combines with J gene TRBJ2-5, with a weak D call TRBD1 (6 bases). The germline V gene has CDR1 SGHTA and CDR2 FQGNSA. This CDR3 has 15 amino acids. V lost 5 bases and J 2 bases, leaving 15 bases between the germline ends. The CDR3 nucleotides are TGTGCCAGCAGCCGCCCTCCCGGGACACAAGAGACCCAGTACTTC. Its protein is CASSRPPGTQETQYF.

The rearrangement uses TRBV6-2 or TRBV6-3 and TRBJ1-1; TRBD1 matches at 7 bases. CDR3 length equals 13 residues. Germline V lookup: CDR1 MNHEY, CDR2 SVGEGT. V was pared by 6 bases and J by 5 bases, with 6 bases of the junction left unmatched. CDR3 nucleotides: TGTGCCAGCAGCCAGACAGGGCGGACTGAAGCTTTCTTT. Translated, it gives CASSQTGRTEAFF.

The V and J genes are TRBV5-1 and TRBJ2-5; 9 positions agree with TRBD1. J gave up 3 bases and V 5 bases, and 5 bases lay outside the gene matches. Germline V lookup: CDR1 SGHRS, CDR2 YFSETQ. The CDR3 covers 14 residues. The CDR3 here is CASSTGTGKETQYF. The CDR3 region has the DNA TGCGCCAGCAGTACCGGGACAGGGAAAGAGACCCAGTACTTC.

The gene calls are TRBV18 and TRBJ2-1, with 8 bases aligning to TRBD2. Trimming at V came to 2 bases and at J to 5 bases, leaving 5 bases not matched to a gene. Germline assignment: CDR1 KGHSH and CDR2 LQKENI. This CDR3 is 15 amino acids long. The CDR3 region is CASSPNGRAHNEQFF. DNA of the CDR3: TGTGCCAGCTCACCAAACGGGAGGGCCCACAATGAGCAGTTCTTC.